A selection of T cell receptor beta chains follows, all from one sample in a study of CD8 T cells in ankylosing spondylitis. TCRdb independently ran MiXCR on the 5' RACE reads; one entry per CDR3 protein. The sample holds 250,000 or so distinct CDR3 sequences, roughly 25% seen once. The specimen was blood, either unsorted or a sorted T cell fraction (not recorded which). The receptors were gathered from a male donor with ankylosing spondylitis or in good health (not recorded which). The CDR3 runs from the conserved cysteine through the conserved F or W. The order of the fields is V gene, CDR3 protein.

v_call: TRBV20-1; cdr3_aa: CSARDPRLAGATDTQYF
v_call: TRBV6-2/TRBV6-3; cdr3_aa: CASKRGLAGFEQYF
v_call: TRBV20-1; cdr3_aa: CSANTQRGGNEQFF
v_call: TRBV29-1; cdr3_aa: CSVEEQLEQYF
v_call: TRBV12-3/TRBV12-4; cdr3_aa: CASSLRRGHEQYF
v_call: TRBV12-3/TRBV12-4; cdr3_aa: CASSFSIANEKLFF
v_call: TRBV4-1; cdr3_aa: CASSSPSNYGYTF
v_call: TRBV2; cdr3_aa: CASRVLQQGLYEQYF
v_call: TRBV6-5; cdr3_aa: CASSYSRGDEQFF
v_call: TRBV6-1; cdr3_aa: CASSHTDRQGLNEQFF
v_call: TRBV12-3/TRBV12-4; cdr3_aa: CASSSSVGNTIYF
v_call: TRBV20-1; cdr3_aa: CSASPYNEQFF
v_call: TRBV20-1; cdr3_aa: CSARRRDRAYEQYF
v_call: TRBV10-3; cdr3_aa: CAISEMGGRSTDTQYF
v_call: TRBV7-2; cdr3_aa: CASTRTGRTGELFF
v_call: TRBV27; cdr3_aa: CASSPSLQDTQYF
v_call: TRBV29-1; cdr3_aa: CSVGPGQKPYEQYF
v_call: TRBV24-1; cdr3_aa: CATSDRTSGYEQYF
v_call: TRBV24-1; cdr3_aa: CATSDPRHPSGASDTQYF
v_call: TRBV12-3/TRBV12-4; cdr3_aa: CASSLGQGPLYEQYF
v_call: TRBV5-8; cdr3_aa: CASSLTGGSNYGYTF
v_call: TRBV20-1; cdr3_aa: CSARDPLAISSYEQYF
v_call: TRBV30; cdr3_aa: CAWSVNIYGYTF
v_call: TRBV20-1; cdr3_aa: CSARATGANGELFF
v_call: TRBV20-1; cdr3_aa: CMPRRDAGNTQYF
v_call: TRBV12-3/TRBV12-4; cdr3_aa: CASSFRGLGNQPQHF
v_call: TRBV29-1; cdr3_aa: CSVENGETQYF
v_call: TRBV6-4; cdr3_aa: CASRVRRGPRHF
v_call: TRBV4-1; cdr3_aa: CASSRGQGALGANVLTF